Sequencing of this TCR beta chain was carried out in a study of identifying expanded T cells in peripheral blood. Study observations and caveats: Technical replicates showed around 1.1 changed clones; about two weeks 15 to 20; four weeks 19. Clone count variance between approximately two-week samples rose with total template count.

This clone was counted between two and nine times. Its target is unknown. During the collection period, no donor immune events like infections were recorded. The CDR3 extends over 13 amino acids. Deletions cut 5 bases from V and 6 bases from J, with 16 bases between. Germline assignment: CDR1 SQVTM and CDR2 ANQGSEA. Produced via immunoSEQ multiplex PCR; TCRdb's table is partial and in-frame only. This sample has about 74,000 clones; approximately 84% occur once, and the top ten carry about 18%. J is TRBJ1-1 and V is TRBV29-1; D is undetermined. Material for sequencing was blood. The receptor was isolated from a person aged 18 to 70 in good health. The DNA of the CDR3 is TGCAGCGTTCCTCGTACAGAGGTCCCTGAAGCTTTCTTT. This sequence encodes CSVPRTEVPEAFF. The full variable domain, completed using reference TRBV29-1 and TRBJ1-1, is SAVISQKPSRDICQRGTSLTIQCQVDSQVTMMFWYRQQPGQSLTLIATANQGSEATYESGFVIDKFPISRPNLTFSTLTVSNMSPEDSSIYLCSVPRTEVPEAFFGQGTRLTVV.